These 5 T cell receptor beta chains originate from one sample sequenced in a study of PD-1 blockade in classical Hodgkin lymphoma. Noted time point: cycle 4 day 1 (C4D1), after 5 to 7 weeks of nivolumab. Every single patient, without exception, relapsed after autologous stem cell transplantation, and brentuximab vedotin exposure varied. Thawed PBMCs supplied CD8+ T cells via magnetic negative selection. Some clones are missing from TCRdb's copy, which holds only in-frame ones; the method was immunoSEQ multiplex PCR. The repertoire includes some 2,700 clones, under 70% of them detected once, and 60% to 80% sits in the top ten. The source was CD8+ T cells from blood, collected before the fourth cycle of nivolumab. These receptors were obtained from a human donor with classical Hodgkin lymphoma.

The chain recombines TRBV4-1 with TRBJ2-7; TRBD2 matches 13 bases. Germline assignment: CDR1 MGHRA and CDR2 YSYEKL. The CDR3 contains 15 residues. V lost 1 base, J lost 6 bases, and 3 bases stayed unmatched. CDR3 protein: CASSQGGLAGFEQYF. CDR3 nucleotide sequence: TGCGCCAGCAGCCAAGGGGGACTAGCGGGGTTCGAGCAGTACTTC.

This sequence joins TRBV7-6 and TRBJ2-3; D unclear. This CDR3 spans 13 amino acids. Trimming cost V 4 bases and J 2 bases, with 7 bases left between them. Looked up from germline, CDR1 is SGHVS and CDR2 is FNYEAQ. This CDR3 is CASSSPSTDTQYF. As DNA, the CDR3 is TGTGCCAGCAGCTCCCCGTCCACAGATACGCAGTATTTT.

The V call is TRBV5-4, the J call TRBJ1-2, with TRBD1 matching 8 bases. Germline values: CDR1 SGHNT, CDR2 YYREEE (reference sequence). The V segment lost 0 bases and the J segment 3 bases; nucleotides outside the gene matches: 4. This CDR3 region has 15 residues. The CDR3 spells CASSLGGQVHYGYTF. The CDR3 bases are TGTGCCAGCAGCTTGGGGGGACAGGTCCACTATGGCTACACCTTC.

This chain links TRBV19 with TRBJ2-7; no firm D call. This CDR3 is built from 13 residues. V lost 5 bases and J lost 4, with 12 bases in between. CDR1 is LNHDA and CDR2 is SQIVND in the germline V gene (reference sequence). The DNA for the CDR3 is TGTGCCAGTAGTCCCCCCCAGAATTACGAGCAGTACTTC. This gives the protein CASSPPQNYEQYF.

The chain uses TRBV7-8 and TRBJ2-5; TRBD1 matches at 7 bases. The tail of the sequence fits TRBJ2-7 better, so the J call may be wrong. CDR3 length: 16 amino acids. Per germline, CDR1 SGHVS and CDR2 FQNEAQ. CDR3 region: CASSLVTTGTAYEQYF. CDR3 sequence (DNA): TGTGCCAGCAGCTTAGTTACCACCGGGACAGCATACGAGCAGTACTTC.